Here is one T cell receptor beta chain with its context. The sample belongs to a study of cytomegalovirus exposure and HLA in healthy donors. In the PCR, 60 Vbeta and 13 Jbeta primers were used. The data were produced by immunoSEQ multiplex PCR, yet TCRdb's version contains in-frame clones alone and is incomplete. Here the sample spans about 190,000 clones, around 67% being singletons. The receptor comes from a woman in her 30s in good health and CMV-seropositive. The specimen sequenced was PBMCs.

The CDR3, as DNA: TGTGCCAGCAGTTCGTCCCGGGACAGGGGAGGCTACACCTTC. It encodes CASSSSRDRGGYTF. This chain uses TRBV6-5 with TRBJ1-2; TRBD1 agrees at 10 bases. Losses at the gene ends were 4 bases for V and 8 bases for J; bases not matched to a gene: 7. This CDR3 contains 14 residues. From germline, CDR1 is MNHEY and CDR2 SVGAGI.